One sample yielded the 15 T cell receptor beta chains listed below, sequenced in a study of T cells expressing NK-cell markers. TCRdb processed the 5' RACE reads again and assigns one entry to each CDR3 protein, with no DNA. The table lists a few hundred thousand distinct CDR3 sequences. Sequencing was carried out using blood T cells: a sorted CD56 or NKG2C T cell subset, CD4+ or CD8+ T cells, or bulk PBMC T cells (not recorded which). These receptors were obtained from a man in his late teens or twenties in good health.

The chain links TRBV20-1 to TRBJ2-3; TCRdb picks TRBD2, but there is no DNA to check that call. CDR1 and CDR2 (germline): DFQATT, SNEGSKA (reference sequence). The CDR3 has 14 residues. This chain's CDR3 is CSAVQRGKTDTQYF.

V usage is TRBV2 and J usage is TRBJ2-1; TCRdb's D call, TRBD2, is unchecked because there is no DNA. The CDR3 contains 15 residues. Germline values: CDR1 SNHLY, CDR2 FYNNEI. The CDR3 sequence: CASRPTSGEFNEQFF.

This chain uses TRBV19 with TRBJ1-1. Germline lookup yields CDR1 LNHDA and CDR2 SQIVND (reference sequence). CDR3 length: 15 amino acids. The CDR3 loop reads CASSSYRGQNTEAFF.

The chain recombines TRBV10-3 with TRBJ2-7; the TRBD2 assignment by TCRdb is unverifiable without DNA. In germline, CDR1 is ENHRY, CDR2 SYGVKD. There are 14 residues in the CDR3. CDR3 sequence: CAISKLADDYEQYF.

The V and J genes are TRBV7-2 and TRBJ1-6. There are 14 residues in the CDR3. CDR1 and CDR2 (germline): SGHTA, FQGNSA. CDR3 amino acids: CASSPGGLFSALHF.

The chain joins TRBV12-3 or TRBV12-4 to TRBJ2-7; TCRdb's assignment of TRBD1 cannot be checked, as there is no DNA. This CDR3 is 12 amino acids long. The CDR3 reads CASSHRDLGRYF.

CDR3 loop: CASSQVVAYNEQFF. V and J are TRBV3-1 and TRBJ2-1. The CDR3 spans 14 residues. Germline CDR1 LGHDT, CDR2 YNNKEL (reference sequence).

The gene calls are TRBV19 and TRBJ2-4; TCRdb names TRBD2, which stays unverified in the absence of DNA. This CDR3 contains 14 residues. Germline V CDR1 and CDR2: LNHDA, SQIVND (reference sequence). CDR3 loop: CASMRTSGRNIQYF.

V usage is TRBV7-9 and J usage is TRBJ2-3; checking the TCRdb D call of TRBD1 is not possible without DNA. This CDR3 is built from 12 residues. CDR1 is SEHNR and CDR2 is FQNEAQ in the germline V gene (reference sequence). The CDR3 is CASSARDGHEYF.

The gene calls are TRBV15 and TRBJ2-5; absent DNA, TCRdb's TRBD2 call cannot be checked. CDR1 is LNHNV, CDR2 YYDKDF, per germline (reference sequence). The length of the CDR3 is 14 residues. CDR3 sequence reads: CATSRRGLVETQYF.

The J gene is TRBJ2-5, the V gene TRBV15; TCRdb outputs TRBD2, but without DNA this stays unchecked. CDR3 length: 13 amino acids. CDR1 is LNHNV and CDR2 is YYDKDF in the germline V gene (reference sequence). The CDR3 sequence: CATSRGRDYHPYF.

The chain joins TRBV5-5 to TRBJ2-2. The length of the CDR3 is 13 residues. Germline lookup yields CDR1 SGHKS and CDR2 YYEKEE (reference sequence). CDR3 in amino acids: CASSLFWNGELFF.

The chain links TRBV6-1 to TRBJ2-4; checking the TCRdb D call of TRBD1 is not possible without DNA. The CDR3 has 14 residues. Germline CDR1 and CDR2: MNHNS and SASEGT. CDR3 sequence reads: CASTQRDRGDIQYF.

This sequence joins TRBV9 and TRBJ2-3; TCRdb's assignment of TRBD2 cannot be checked, as there is no DNA. The CDR3 covers 14 residues. Looked up from germline, CDR1 is SGDLS and CDR2 is YYNGEE. CDR3 region: CASSVLSGEDTQYF. Drawing the rest from reference TRBV9 and TRBJ2-3, the complete variable domain is DSGVTQTPKHLITATGQRVTLRCSPRSGDLSVYWYQQSLDQGLQFLIQYYNGEERAKGNILERFSAQQFPDLHSELNLSSLELGDSALYFCASSVLSGEDTQYFGPGTRLTVL.

The V gene is TRBV2, the J gene TRBJ2-7; TCRdb selects TRBD1, and the lack of DNA leaves this call unchecked. CDR3 size: 13 residues. Germline lookup yields CDR1 SNHLY and CDR2 FYNNEI. The CDR3 region is CASQQGRLYEQYF.